These 8 T cell receptor beta chains originate from one sample sequenced in a study of OX40 agonist ivuxolimab in advanced cancers. The protocol was immunoSEQ multiplex PCR, while the TCRdb copy is restricted to in-frame clones and leaves out a portion. The sample yields 99,000 or so clones, approximately 95% seen once. The specimen was CD4+ or CD8+ T cells sorted from blood, collected in a trial of the OX40 agonist ivuxolimab. These receptors came from an adult with an advanced solid tumor such as melanoma, head and neck, liver or kidney cancer.

This rearrangement joins TRBV5-1 to TRBJ1-2; 9 positions match TRBD1. CDR1 is SGHRS, CDR2 YFSETQ, per germline. The trim removed 4 bases at V and 6 bases at J, leaving 7 bases unmatched. The CDR3 consists of 14 residues. In DNA, the CDR3 is TGCGCCAGCAGCCGATGGACAGGGGAGGATGGCTACACCTTC. Its translation: CASSRWTGEDGYTF. The whole variable domain, filled in from reference TRBV5-1 and TRBJ1-2, reads KAGVTQTPRYLIKTRGQQVTLSCSPISGHRSVSWYQQTPGQGLQFLFEYFSETQRNKGNFPGRFSGRQFSNSRSEMNVSTLELGDSALYLCASSRWTGEDGYTFGSGTRLTVV.

This sequence joins TRBV11-2 and TRBJ2-7; the D gene is possibly TRBD2 (5 bases). Trimming shortened V by 3 bases and J by 0 bases, and 12 bases separated the two germline ends. This CDR3 is 15 amino acids long. Germline V gene data show CDR1 as SGHAT and CDR2 as FQNNGV. The CDR3 coding sequence is TGTGCCAGCAGCTTTTTTAGCGCGAGCTCCTACGAGCAGTACTTC. Translation gives CASSFFSASSYEQYF.

The chain carries TRBV28 and TRBJ1-2, with D possibly TRBD1 on 5 matching bases. CDR3 length: 14 amino acids. Trimming cost V 2 bases and J 4 bases, with 11 bases left between them. Germline V gene lookup returns CDR1 MDHEN and CDR2 SYDVKM. The CDR3 loop reads CASSLMGLGYGYTF. The CDR3 nucleotides read TGTGCCAGCAGTTTAATGGGGCTTGGCTATGGCTACACCTTC.

This chain uses TRBV7-9 with TRBJ2-7; 9 nucleotides agree with TRBD1. The V and J ends lost 5 bases and 2 bases, in that order; junction bases with no gene match: 4. The CDR3 runs 14 residues. Germline CDR1 SEHNR, CDR2 FQNEAQ (reference sequence). The CDR3 coding sequence is TGTGCCAGCAGCCAGGGACAGGGTCCCTACGAGCAGTACTTC. Protein product: CASSQGQGPYEQYF.

The CDR3 coding sequence is TGTGCCAGCAGCTTAGTGGTCGGGTACACCGGGGAGCTGTTTTTT. Translated: CASSLVVGYTGELFF. The V call is TRBV7-9, the J call TRBJ2-2, with D uncertain. The CDR3 is 15 amino acids. The V end lost 1 base, the J end lost 3 bases, and 9 bases lay between the germline ends. Germline V CDR1 and CDR2: SEHNR, FQNEAQ (reference sequence).

This clone was recorded only once. The gene calls are TRBV6-1 and TRBJ2-2; D unresolved. In germline, CDR1 is MNHNS, CDR2 SASEGT. The V end lost 3 bases, the J end lost 4 bases, and 12 bases lay between the germline ends. The CDR3 sequence is 15 residues long. The CDR3 bases are TGTGCCAGCAGTGAGCTGACGGACCTCACCGGGGAGCTGTTTTTT. Translating it yields CASSELTDLTGELFF.

The V call is TRBV7-8, the J call TRBJ2-1; a weak D match, TRBD1 (6 bases). Germline-derived CDR1 and CDR2 are SGHVS and FQNEAQ. Trimming removed 1 base from V and 9 bases from J, with 13 bases in between. This CDR3 is 14 amino acids long. The CDR3 bases are TGTGCCAGCAGCTTAGGGACAGCGCGCCGTGAGCAGTTCTTC. It yields the protein CASSLGTARREQFF.

The chain carries TRBV19 and TRBJ2-7, with TRBD2 matching over 10 bases. The germline V gene has CDR1 LNHDA and CDR2 SQIVND (reference sequence). The CDR3 runs 15 residues. V trimming: 1 base; J trimming: 5 bases; junction bases outside the gene matches: 5. CDR3 sequence: CASSIGWTSGNEQYF. The DNA for the CDR3 is TGTGCCAGTAGTATAGGGTGGACTAGCGGAAACGAGCAGTACTTC.